The present T cell receptor beta chain was sequenced within a study of blood T cell repertoires in COVID-19. For the study at large: Sample material is recorded as cDNA or gDNA derived from T cells, B-cell-depleted T cells, or PBMCs.

Germline CDR1 is SGHVS and CDR2 is FQNEAQ. The length of the CDR3 is 16 residues. V was clipped by 0 bases and J by 3 bases; unmatched bases: 4. Sequencing was performed with immunoSEQ multiplex PCR; in TCRdb, only in-frame clones are kept and a portion is missing. The sample yields approximately 150,000 clones, more than 60% seen once. The TCR originated in a man aged 50-59 years with acute or convalescent COVID-19. The chain has TRBV7-8 and TRBJ2-1; 8 nucleotides align to TRBD2. Sequencing input: peripheral blood. The CDR3 DNA follows: TGTGCCAGCAGCTTAGCCTTCGCGGGGGGCTACAATGAGCAGTTCTTC. Its translation: CASSLAFAGGYNEQFF.